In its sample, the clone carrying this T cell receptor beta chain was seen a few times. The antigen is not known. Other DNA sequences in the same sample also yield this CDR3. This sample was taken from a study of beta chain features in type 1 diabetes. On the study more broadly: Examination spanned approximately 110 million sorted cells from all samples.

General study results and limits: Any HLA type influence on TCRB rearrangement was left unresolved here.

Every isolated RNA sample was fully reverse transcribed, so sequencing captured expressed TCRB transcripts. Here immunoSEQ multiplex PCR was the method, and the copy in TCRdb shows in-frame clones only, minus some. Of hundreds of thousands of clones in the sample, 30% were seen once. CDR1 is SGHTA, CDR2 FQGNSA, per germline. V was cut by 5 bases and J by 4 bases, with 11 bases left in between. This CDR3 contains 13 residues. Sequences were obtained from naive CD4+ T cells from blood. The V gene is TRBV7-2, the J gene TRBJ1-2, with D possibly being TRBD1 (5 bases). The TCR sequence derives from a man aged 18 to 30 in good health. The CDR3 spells CASSPDRVYGYTF. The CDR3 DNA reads TGTGCCAGCAGCCCAGACAGAGTCTATGGCTACACCTTC.